This T cell receptor beta chain was found in a study of shared clonotypes between healthy human individuals. Study at large: CD8 memory received one plate per donor, CD8 naive two, CD4 memory three and CD4 naive three.

Each PCR replicate from the sorted subsets contained 200 to 250 ng DNA, which is about 30,000 T cell genomes. The protocol was immunoSEQ multiplex PCR, while the TCRdb copy is restricted to in-frame clones and leaves out a portion. The table lists 450,000 to 700,000 clones, about 95% of them singletons. CD45RO negativity and positive selection for CCR7 defined naive CD8 cells, a population that excluded terminally differentiated effector memory CD45RA+ cells. The CDR3 length is 12 residues. Per germline, CDR1 LNHDA and CDR2 SQIVND (reference sequence). V lost 5 bases to trimming and J lost 11 bases, with 13 bases between them. This clone was seen more than once but under ten times.

This chain links TRBV19 with TRBJ1-5; D is unclear. This clonotype was obtained from a woman in her 30s in good health. What was sequenced was naive CD8+ T cells sorted from blood. CDR3 loop: CASSVGMGSQHF. The CDR3 DNA reads as TGTGCCAGTAGTGTAGGGATGGGGTCCCAGCATTTT. Using reference TRBV19 and TRBJ1-5 for the parts outside the CDR3, the full variable domain is DGGITQSPKYLFRKEGQNVTLSCEQNLNHDAMYWYRQDPGQGLRLIYYSQIVNDFQKGDIAEGYSVSREKKESFPLTVTSAQKNPTAFYLCASSVGMGSQHFGDGTRLSIL.